The sequence of this TCR beta chain was determined in a study of blood T cell repertoires in COVID-19. Generated by immunoSEQ multiplex PCR, the TCRdb table keeps only in-frame clones and is missing some. Among around 300,000 clones listed, 90% were seen once. Seattle's enrolled individuals joined amid active infection and were then monitored longitudinally. In germline, CDR1 is SGHNT, CDR2 YYREEE (reference sequence). The CDR3 covers 17 residues. Trimming pared 3 bases from V and 3 bases from J, leaving 20 bases between. This receptor was identified in a woman between 45 and 65 years old with COVID-19, enrolled during active disease. The sequenced sample consisted of peripheral blood. This chain joins TRBV5-4 and TRBJ2-3; D perhaps matches TRBD2 (5 bases). The CDR3 spells CASSSKSPGMGTDTQYF. The CDR3 DNA follows: TGTGCCAGCAGCTCGAAATCGCCCGGGATGGGAACAGATACGCAGTATTTT.